These T cell receptor beta chains were read from a single sample in a study of blood T cell repertoires in COVID-19. TCRdb's table, derived via immunoSEQ multiplex PCR, lists solely in-frame clones and lacks some. The table records 250,000 to 350,000 clones, around nine tenths of them present only once. The sequenced material came from peripheral blood. These receptors came from a woman aged 25 to 39 with COVID-19, enrolled during active disease. Each CDR3 is given without its conserved first and last residue. Fields, in order: J gene, V gene, CDR3 protein.

>TRBJ2-1|TRBV28
ASISTLSSYNEQF
>TRBJ1-6|TRBV27
ASSGLGRRYNSPLH
>TRBJ2-5|TRBV18
ASSPPGRGRSVATQY
>TRBJ1-4|TRBV5-1
ASSPGQGAGEKLF
>TRBJ2-5|TRBV19
ASSISRSETQY
>TRBJ2-5|TRBV3-1/TRBV3-2
ASSQALGATQY
>TRBJ1-2|TRBV19
ASSMAGGRSYGYT
>TRBJ1-3|TRBV30
AWSVGSRAGNTIY
>TRBJ2-7|TRBV7-3
ASSSRDSFFYEQY
>TRBJ1-5|TRBV28
ASGTAYQPQH
>TRBJ2-1|TRBV5-4
ASSLGTRKHSEQF
>TRBJ2-3|TRBV18
ASSPVKAPDTQY
>TRBJ2-2|TRBV25-1
ASSEGGRDTGELF
>TRBJ2-5|TRBV5-8
ASSLFRAGGETQY
>TRBJ2-7|TRBV15
ATSMGWGKYEQY
>TRBJ1-1|TRBV4-3
ASSQRGGDTEAF
>TRBJ1-2|TRBV29-1
SVGGGSYGYT
>TRBJ2-1|TRBV6-4
ASSDSLEGSYNEQF
>TRBJ2-7|TRBV27
ASSLGLGSYEQY
>TRBJ1-1|TRBV2
ASNTESMNTEAF
>TRBJ1-2|TRBV4-3
ASSQAGHYGYT
>TRBJ2-1|TRBV15
ATSREAGGPPYNEQF
>TRBJ1-6|TRBV3-1/TRBV3-2
ASSPARVGGNSPLH
>TRBJ2-3|TRBV5-4
ASSLGSLTDTQY
>TRBJ2-3|TRBV6-5
ASSYPTGGVDTQY
>TRBJ1-1|TRBV2
ASRAGQVNTEAF
>TRBJ1-2|TRBV5-4
ASSSDKTQSYGYT
>TRBJ2-7|TRBV18
ASSPSGPGLLYEQY
>TRBJ2-6|TRBV28
ASSPPGLRRSGANVLT
>TRBJ1-2|TRBV2
ASRTGVRYGYT
>TRBJ2-5|TRBV7-2
ASSLGLAGGETQY
>TRBJ1-6|TRBV29-1
SALTGDNSPLH
>TRBJ1-1|TRBV30
AWRGDRGGGTEAF
>TRBJ2-2|TRBV5-6
ASSFGLAVATGELF
>TRBJ2-5|TRBV2
ASRTGGETQY
>TRBJ2-2|TRBV5-4
ASSRTRATAGELF
>TRBJ1-6|TRBV18
ASSPPRDNSPLH
>TRBJ2-2|TRBV4-1
ASSLGQASGTGELF
>TRBJ2-7|TRBV7-2
ASSSLAGAPLEQY
>TRBJ2-2|TRBV19
ASSPSPGQGATGELF
>TRBJ1-1|TRBV6-2/TRBV6-3
ASSYSRQNTEAF
>TRBJ2-7|TRBV28
ASSIPRGSYSEQY
>TRBJ2-5|TRBV30
AWSRSAQTDKETQY
>TRBJ1-2|TRBV19
ASSIGGASYGYT
>TRBJ1-2|TRBV28
ASRFAGGANYGYT
>TRBJ2-7|TRBV7-9
ASSLRDNYEQY